Sequencing of this T cell receptor (beta chain) was carried out in a study of T cells after yellow fever vaccination. CDR1 and CDR2 (germline): SEHNR, FQNEAQ (reference sequence). Unmatched junction bases numbered 1, after V lost 3 bases and J lost 2 bases. The CDR3 contains 14 residues. This clonotype has at least ten counts. Each CDR3 protein is one row after TCRdb ran MiXCR on the 5' RACE reads. The data hold just over 250,000 distinct CDR3 sequences, with about 5% observed a single time. The sequence came from a man younger than 30 who received the YFV17D yellow fever vaccine. The sequencing used CD4+ T cells sorted from PBMCs, collected on the day of the yellow fever booster vaccination. The V call is TRBV7-9, the J call TRBJ1-3, with 7 bases lining up with TRBD1. The CDR3: CASSFTGAGNTIYF. Here the CDR3 DNA reads TGTGCCAGCAGCTTTACAGGGGCTGGAAACACCATATATTTT.